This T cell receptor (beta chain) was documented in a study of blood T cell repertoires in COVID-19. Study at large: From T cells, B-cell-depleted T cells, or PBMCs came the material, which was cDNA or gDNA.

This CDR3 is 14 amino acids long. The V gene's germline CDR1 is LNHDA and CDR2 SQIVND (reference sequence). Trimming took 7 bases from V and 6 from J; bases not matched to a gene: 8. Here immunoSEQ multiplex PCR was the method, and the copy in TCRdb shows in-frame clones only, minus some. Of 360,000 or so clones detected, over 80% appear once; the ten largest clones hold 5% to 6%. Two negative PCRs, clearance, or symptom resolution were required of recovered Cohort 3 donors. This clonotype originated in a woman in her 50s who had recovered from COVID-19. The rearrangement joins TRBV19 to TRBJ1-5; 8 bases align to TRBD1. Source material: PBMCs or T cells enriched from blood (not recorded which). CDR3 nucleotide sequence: TGTGCCAGTACCACGACAGGGGTTGGTCAGCCCCAGCATTTT. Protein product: CASTTTGVGQPQHF.